A selection of T cell receptor beta chains follows, all from one sample in a study of blood T cell repertoires in COVID-19. The table came from immunoSEQ multiplex PCR; TCRdb's copy has only in-frame clones and leaves some out. Among some 270,000 clones, just under 90% were seen once, and the ten largest hold roughly 3.9%. Sequenced: PBMCs or T cells enriched from blood (not recorded which). The receptor source for this set is a woman aged 25 to 45 with acute COVID-19. Each CDR3 is given with its conserved first and last residue. The D gene is left open where the match is weak. Expanded clones get a size class; other rows say once, few or many, or leave the size out.

.	TRBV7-6	.	TRBJ1-1	CASSLGPGQNTEAFF	TGTGCCAGCAGCTTAGGTCCGGGACAGAACACTGAAGCTTTCTTT
TRBD1	TRBV3-1/TRBV3-2	.	TRBJ1-1	CASSHRYRQGTAAFF	TGTGCCAGCAGCCACCGTTACAGACAGGGTACCGCCGCTTTCTTT
.	TRBV14	.	TRBJ2-4	CASSHWTENIQYF	TGTGCCAGCAGCCACTGGACAGAAAACATTCAGTACTTC
.	TRBV19	once	TRBJ2-7	CASSYSGYSEQYF	TGTGCCAGTAGTTATTCAGGGTACTCCGAGCAGTACTTC
.	TRBV19	.	TRBJ2-1	CASTEDRSSYNEQFF	TGTGCCAGCACCGAAGACAGGAGCTCCTACAATGAGCAGTTCTTC
.	TRBV28	.	TRBJ2-7	CASSSQGGWEQYF	TGTGCCAGCAGTTCCCAGGGGGGCTGGGAGCAGTACTTC
TRBD1	TRBV6-5	once	TRBJ2-7	CASRSQGAIHYEQYF	TGTGCCAGCAGGTCACAGGGGGCGATACATTACGAGCAGTACTTC
.	TRBV5-4	.	TRBJ2-7	CASSISGTFPYEQYF	TGTGCCAGCAGCATAAGCGGGACATTCCCCTACGAGCAGTACTTC
.	TRBV5-1	.	TRBJ2-3	CASSLVQGPDTQYF	TGCGCCAGCAGCTTGGTGCAGGGGCCAGATACGCAGTATTTT
.	TRBV11-2	.	TRBJ2-1	CASGPSGVWNEQFF	TGTGCCAGCGGCCCCTCGGGAGTCTGGAATGAGCAGTTCTTC
.	TRBV7-3	once	TRBJ2-3	CASSLTGPQTATDTQYF	TGTGCCAGCAGCTTAACGGGCCCCCAAACAGCCACAGATACGCAGTATTTT
.	TRBV7-6	.	TRBJ2-5	CASSEDGGGYQETQYF	TGTGCCAGCAGCGAGGACGGCGGAGGGTACCAAGAGACCCAGTACTTC
.	TRBV5-4	.	TRBJ1-1	CASSLAGREDTEAFF	TGTGCCAGCAGCTTGGCTGGGAGGGAGGACACTGAAGCTTTCTTT
TRBD2	TRBV11-3	.	TRBJ2-2	CASSFGLAGATGELFF	TGTGCCAGCAGCTTCGGGCTAGCGGGAGCGACCGGGGAGCTGTTTTTT
.	TRBV7-6	.	TRBJ1-2	CASSQSQGDYGYTF	TGTGCCAGCAGTCAGTCACAGGGCGACTATGGCTACACCTTC
.	TRBV3-1/TRBV3-2	.	TRBJ2-7	CASSPTDALLYEQYF	TGTGCCAGCAGCCCTACAGACGCTCTGCTCTACGAGCAGTACTTC
.	TRBV6-6	.	TRBJ1-5	CASSYRDTRDQPQHF	TGTGCCAGCAGTTACCGTGACACACGAGATCAGCCCCAGCATTTT
TRBD1	TRBV10-1	.	TRBJ1-6	CASSERDSLSPLHF	TGCGCCAGCAGTGAGCGGGACAGCCTTTCACCCCTCCACTTT
.	TRBV27	.	TRBJ1-5	CASSLSAGGGHQPQHF	TGTGCCAGCAGTCTCAGCGCGGGGGGGGGTCATCAGCCCCAGCATTTT
.	TRBV27	.	TRBJ2-1	CASSLSWTSNEQFF	TGTGCCAGCAGTTTATCGTGGACAAGCAATGAGCAGTTCTTC
TRBD1	TRBV19	.	TRBJ2-6	CASSIYVTGVAGANVLTF	TGTGCCAGTAGTATTTATGTGACAGGGGTGGCTGGGGCCAACGTCCTGACTTTC
.	TRBV28	.	TRBJ2-7	CATAGWSYEQYF	TGTGCCACCGCAGGGTGGTCCTACGAGCAGTACTTC
TRBD2	TRBV4-1	.	TRBJ2-1	CASSQRENTYNEQFF	TGCGCCAGCAGCCAGCGGGAGAACACCTACAATGAGCAGTTCTTC
TRBD1	TRBV24-1	.	TRBJ2-3	CATSAPLGQGDTDTQYF	TGTGCCACCAGTGCCCCCTTGGGACAGGGGGACACAGATACGCAGTATTTT
TRBD2	TRBV4-2	.	TRBJ2-7	CASSQDPAGGSRVYEQYF	TGTGCCAGCAGCCAAGACCCAGCGGGAGGGTCCCGTGTGTACGAGCAGTACTTC
.	TRBV6-5	.	TRBJ2-5	CASSYSPVRETQYF	TGTGCCAGCAGTTACTCGCCCGTCCGGGAGACCCAGTACTTC
TRBD2	TRBV7-9	.	TRBJ2-1	CASSQTSGTYNEQFF	TGTGCCAGCAGCCAGACTAGCGGGACCTACAATGAGCAGTTCTTC
TRBD2	TRBV5-4	.	TRBJ2-1	CASSSLRESFYNEQFF	TGTGCCAGCAGCTCTCTGCGGGAGAGCTTCTACAATGAGCAGTTCTTC
TRBD1	TRBV10-2	few	TRBJ1-2	CASSESTGAYGYTF	TGCGCCAGCAGTGAGTCGACAGGGGCCTATGGCTACACCTTC
.	TRBV30	.	TRBJ2-1	CAWTNSYNEQFF	TGTGCCTGGACAAACTCCTACAATGAGCAGTTCTTC
TRBD2	TRBV7-3	.	TRBJ2-2	CASSLRLAGGSNTGELFF	TGTGCCAGCAGCTTACGACTAGCGGGAGGGTCAAACACCGGGGAGCTGTTTTTT
.	TRBV6-5	.	TRBJ1-6	CASSYSPVGNSPLHF	TGTGCCAGCAGTTACTCGCCGGTCGGTAATTCACCCCTCCACTTT
.	TRBV5-1	once	TRBJ2-3	CASSAAGTDTQYF	TGCGCCAGCAGCGCTGCAGGGACAGATACGCAGTATTTT
TRBD2	TRBV5-6	.	TRBJ2-1	CASSFGEGDEQFF	TGTGCCAGCAGCTTCGGGGAGGGCGATGAGCAGTTCTTC
.	TRBV10-3	once	TRBJ1-4	CAISESTSQAAEKLFF	TGTGCCATCAGTGAGTCGACCTCGCAGGCAGCCGAAAAACTGTTTTTT
.	TRBV24-1	.	TRBJ2-1	CATSYQSGSSYNEQFF	TGTGCCACCAGTTATCAGAGCGGGTCCAGTTACAATGAGCAGTTCTTC
TRBD2	TRBV2	few	TRBJ2-7	CASSEIGTSGRYEQYF	TGTGCCAGCAGTGAAATCGGGACTAGCGGGAGATACGAGCAGTACTTC
TRBD2	TRBV27	.	TRBJ2-1	CASRLMIAGEYNEQFF	TGTGCCAGCAGGTTGATGATAGCGGGGGAGTACAATGAGCAGTTCTTC
.	TRBV19	.	TRBJ2-1	CASSEAGWYNEQFF	TGTGCCAGTAGTGAGGCGGGCTGGTACAATGAGCAGTTCTTC
.	TRBV10-3	.	TRBJ2-7	CAITPRGGGEQYF	TGTGCCATCACCCCCCGGGGAGGTGGCGAGCAGTACTTC
.	TRBV30	.	TRBJ2-3	CAWSEAGTDTQYF	TGTGCCTGGAGTGAAGCCGGCACAGATACGCAGTATTTT
.	TRBV7-6	.	TRBJ2-7	CASSKGVAGYEQYF	TGTGCCAGCAGTAAAGGGGTAGCCGGCTACGAGCAGTACTTC
.	TRBV19	.	TRBJ2-7	CASSIAGLGYEQYF	TGTGCCAGTAGTATAGCGGGATTGGGCTACGAGCAGTACTTC
TRBD1	TRBV10-1	.	TRBJ2-3	CASREGTARTDTQYF	TGCGCCAGCAGAGAAGGGACAGCACGAACAGATACGCAGTATTTT
.	TRBV7-9	.	TRBJ2-3	CASSLSASRRTDTQYF	TGTGCCAGCAGCTTAAGCGCCAGCCGAAGAACAGATACGCAGTATTTT
TRBD2	TRBV3-1/TRBV3-2	.	TRBJ2-1	CASRTSGSNHEQFF	TGTGCCAGCCGGACTAGCGGGAGTAACCATGAGCAGTTCTTC
TRBD1	TRBV24-1	.	TRBJ2-3	CATSDSGAGGKVDTQYF	TGTGCCACCAGTGACTCGGGAGCAGGGGGCAAGGTAGATACGCAGTATTTT
.	TRBV10-2	.	TRBJ1-5	CASSESLSPGNQPQHF	TGCGCCAGCAGTGAGTCGCTGAGCCCGGGCAATCAGCCCCAGCATTTT
.	TRBV11-2	.	TRBJ2-2	CASSFFLSGNTGELFF	TGTGCCAGCAGCTTCTTCTTGTCAGGGAACACCGGGGAGCTGTTTTTT
TRBD1	TRBV6-2/TRBV6-3	.	TRBJ2-2	CASSYRSVGQGATGELFF	TGTGCCAGCAGTTACAGAAGCGTCGGACAGGGGGCCACCGGGGAGCTGTTTTTT
.	TRBV28	.	TRBJ2-7	CASSLAGLSSYEQYF	TGTGCCAGCAGTTTAGCGGGGTTGAGCTCCTACGAGCAGTACTTC
TRBD2	TRBV27	once	TRBJ2-1	CASSWSSGSSYNEQFF	TGTGCCAGCAGTTGGTCTAGCGGCAGCTCCTACAATGAGCAGTTCTTC
TRBD2	TRBV5-4	.	TRBJ2-3	CASSKPGTSRSTDTQYF	TGTGCCAGCAGTAAACCCGGGACTAGCCGTAGCACAGATACGCAGTATTTT
TRBD2	TRBV25-1	.	TRBJ2-5	CASSESSGQETQYF	TGTGCCAGCAGTGAGTCTAGCGGACAAGAGACCCAGTACTTC